A selection of T cell receptor delta chains follows, all from one sample in a study of gamma-delta T cells after stem cell transplantation. TCRdb reanalysed the RT-PCR reads with CATT. The sample lists around 1,600 delta-chain clones, 40% to 60% occurring once. Sequenced: gamma-delta T cells. The origin of the receptors is a human donor. It is not recorded whose cells these are; they may come from a transplant donor. Each CDR3 is given with its conserved first and last residue. A D gene is named only where the DNA matches it firmly. The size of a clone is reported for some rows only, either as once, few or many, or as a class for expanded clones.

v_call,j_call,d_call,clone_size,cdr3_aa,cdr3_nt
TRDV2,TRDJ1,TRDD3,.,CACDTVGGYAPITDKLIF,TGTGCCTGTGACACGGTTGGGGGATACGCGCCAATCACCGATAAACTCATCTTT
TRDV2,TRDJ1,TRDD3,once,CACDTIPTGGPRPTDKLIF,TGTGCCTGTGACACGATCCCTACTGGGGGCCCTCGACCAACCGATAAACTCATCTTT
TRDV2,TRDJ1,TRDD3,few,CACDTLLGDTRTDKLIF,TGTGCCTGTGACACCCTACTGGGGGATACAAGGACCGATAAACTCATCTTT
TRDV2,TRDJ1,.,.,CACDRLPNTGDLVADKLIF,TGTGCCTGTGACCGCCTTCCCAATACTGGGGATCTGGTCGCCGATAAACTCATCTTT
TRDV2,TRDJ3,.,few,CACDTVSGASQRSWDTRQMFF,TGTGCCTGTGACACCGTGTCAGGGGCCTCTCAGAGGTCTTGGGACACCCGACAGATGTTTTTC
TRDV2,TRDJ3,TRDD3,.,CACDSSEGGYAWDTRQMFF,TGTGCCTGTGACTCCTCAGAGGGGGGATACGCCTGGGACACCCGACAGATGTTTTTC
TRDV2,TRDJ1,TRDD3,few,CACDILLGDTRDKLIF,TGTGCCTGTGACATCCTCTTGGGGGATACCCGCGATAAACTCATCTTT
TRDV2,TRDJ1,.,.,CACDTFAADKLIF,TGTGCCTGTGACACCTTTGCCGCCGATAAACTCATCTTT
TRDV2,TRDJ1,TRDD3,.,CACDRLGDTPDKLIF,TGTGCCTGTGACCGACTGGGGGATACCCCCGATAAACTCATCTTT
TRDV2,TRDJ1,TRDD3,few,CACDTLVSTGVDKLIF,TGTGCCTGTGACACCTTGGTTAGTACTGGGGTCGATAAACTCATCTTT
TRDV2,TRDJ3,TRDD3,.,CACDTLRTGGYASSWDARQMFF,TGTGCCTGTGACACCCTGAGAACTGGGGGATACGCTAGCTCCTGGGACGCCCGACAGATGTTTTTC
TRDV2,TRDJ1,TRDD3,.,CACDTLSGDTDRYTDKLIF,TGTGCCTGTGACACATTATCTGGGGATACCGACCGGTACACCGATAAACTCATCTTT
TRDV2,TRDJ1,.,.,CACDTVEAPYTDKLIF,TGTGCCTGTGACACCGTAGAGGCCCCCTACACCGATAAACTCATCTTT
TRDV2,TRDJ3,.,.,CACDGTEGPSSWDTRQMFF,TGTGCCTGTGACGGTACTGAGGGACCTAGCTCCTGGGACACCCGACAGATGTTTTTC
TRDV2,TRDJ3,TRDD3,.,CACDTVLGDTISSWDTRQMFF,TGTGCCTGTGACACTGTACTGGGGGATACTATAAGCTCCTGGGACACCCGACAGATGTTTTTC
TRDV2,TRDJ3,TRDD3,.,CACDTGLGDTLQTTWDTRQMFF,TGTGCCTGTGACACCGGACTGGGGGATACGCTGCAGACAACCTGGGACACCCGACAGATGTTTTTC
TRDV2,TRDJ1,TRDD3,large,CACDTVNRPSTGGYTPDKLIF,TGTGCCTGTGACACCGTCAATCGCCCGTCTACTGGGGGATACACGCCCGATAAACTCATCTTT
TRDV2,TRDJ1,.,once,CACDTVGVHDKLIF,TGTGCCTGTGACACCGTGGGGGTCCACGATAAACTCATCTTT
TRDV2,TRDJ1,TRDD3,.,CACDTVGDVGDKLIF,TGTGCCTGTGACACGGTGGGGGATGTGGGCGATAAACTCATCTTT
TRDV2,TRDJ1,TRDD3,.,CACAPLGGGGYVVDKLIF,TGTGCCTGTGCCCCCCTAGGGGGTGGGGGATACGTTGTCGATAAACTCATCTTT
TRDV2,TRDJ1,.,.,CACDTVGMENTDKLIF,TGTGCCTGTGACACCGTGGGGATGGAGAACACCGATAAACTCATCTTT
TRDV2,TRDJ1,TRDD3,.,CACDPMGGTGGYPRELIF,TGTGCCTGTGACCCTATGGGGGGTACTGGGGGATACCCTCGGGAACTCATCTTT
TRDV2,TRDJ1,.,.,CACEEMDWAYTDKLIF,TGTGCCTGTGAAGAGATGGACTGGGCGTACACCGATAAACTCATCTTT
TRDV2,TRDJ1,TRDD3,.,CACNTLGAGPRNTDKLIF,TGTGCCTGTAACACCCTGGGGGCCGGCCCGCGTAACACCGATAAACTCATCTTT
TRDV2,TRDJ1,TRDD3,.,CACDTVQLGDVTNADKLIF,TGTGCCTGTGACACCGTTCAATTGGGGGATGTAACCAACGCCGATAAACTCATCTTT
TRDV2,TRDJ3,.,.,CACDGAHPISWDTRQMFF,TGTGCCTGTGACGGTGCCCATCCCATCTCCTGGGACACCCGACAGATGTTTTTC
TRDV2,TRDJ1,TRDD3,few,CACDLLGDTGWDTDKLIF,TGTGCCTGTGACCTTCTGGGGGATACGGGGTGGGACACCGATAAACTCATCTTT
TRDV2,TRDJ1,TRDD3,large,CACDTLVLGDTYTDKLIF,TGTGCCTGTGACACCCTCGTACTGGGGGATACATACACCGATAAACTCATCTTT
TRDV2,TRDJ1,TRDD3,few,CACDPLLGDTGGPKTDKLIF,TGTGCCTGTGACCCCCTCCTGGGGGATACTGGTGGGCCCAAGACCGATAAACTCATCTTT
TRDV2,TRDJ1,TRDD3,once,CACDTWGNDKLIF,TGTGCCTGTGACACCTGGGGGAACGATAAACTCATCTTT
TRDV2,TRDJ1,TRDD3,few,CACDVLGDTRNTDKLIF,TGTGCCTGTGACGTCCTGGGGGATACGCGAAACACCGATAAACTCATCTTT
TRDV2,TRDJ3,TRDD3,few,CAWIPLGGGWNSSWDTRQMFF,TGTGCCTGGATCCCTCTCGGTGGGGGATGGAACAGCTCCTGGGACACCCGACAGATGTTTTTC
TRDV2,TRDJ1,TRDD3,.,CACEQLGDTNKTDKLIF,TGTGCCTGTGAACAACTGGGGGATACTAATAAAACCGATAAACTCATCTTT
TRDV2,TRDJ1,TRDD3,.,CACDTVLGGYGSTDKLIF,TGTGCCTGTGACACTGTACTCGGGGGATACGGGTCCACCGATAAACTCATCTTT
TRDV2,TRDJ1,TRDD3,few,CACDTLLGDRGTDKLIF,TGTGCCTGTGACACCCTGCTGGGGGATAGGGGGACCGATAAACTCATCTTT
TRDV2,TRDJ1,TRDD3,.,CACDTVAGTGGARYTDKLIF,TGTGCCTGTGACACCGTAGCCGGTACTGGGGGAGCCAGGTACACTGATAAACTCATCTTT
TRDV2,TRDJ1,TRDD3,.,CACDTLLLGDHTDKLIF,TGTGCCTGTGACACCCTCCTCCTGGGGGACCACACCGATAAACTCATCTTT
TRDV2,TRDJ3,TRDD3,.,CACDTGGGYPSSWDTRQMFF,TGTGCCTGTGACACGGGAGGGGGATACCCAAGCTCCTGGGACACCCGACAGATGTTTTTC
TRDV2,TRDJ1,TRDD3,.,CACDTVQTGGYVEVLIF,TGTGCCTGTGACACCGTTCAAACTGGGGGATACGTAGAAGTACTCATCTTT
TRDV2,TRDJ3,.,.,CACDGAHPSSWDTRQMFF,TGTGCCTGTGACGGTGCCCATCCCAGCTCCTGGGACACCCGACAGATGTTTTTC
TRDV2,TRDJ1,TRDD3,few,CACDTITVLGDTSPDKLIF,TGTGCCTGTGACACGATAACAGTACTGGGGGATACTTCTCCCGATAAACTCATCTTT
TRDV2,TRDJ1,TRDD3,.,CACDILGGAYTDKLIF,TGTGCCTGTGACATACTGGGGGGTGCCTACACCGATAAACTCATCTTT
TRDV2,TRDJ3,TRDD3,.,CACDTTGGYALTGSWDTRQMFF,TGTGCCTGTGACACTACTGGGGGATACGCTCTAACGGGCTCCTGGGACACCCGACAGATGTTTTTC
TRDV2,TRDJ3,.,few,CACDPVEGWGSERSWDTRQMFF,TGTGCCTGTGACCCCGTCGAGGGCTGGGGATCCGAACGCTCCTGGGACACCCGACAGATGTTTTTC
TRDV2,TRDJ3,TRDD3,.,CACDTAGTGGYIGSWDTRQMFF,TGTGCCTGTGACACCGCGGGTACTGGGGGATACATCGGCTCCTGGGACACCCGACAGATGTTTTTC
TRDV2,TRDJ1,TRDD3,.,CACDNLLGTNTDKLIF,TGTGCCTGTGACAATTTACTGGGGACCAACACCGATAAACTCATCTTT
TRDV2,TRDJ1,TRDD3,.,CACDSLTGGGRFGGYTDKLIF,TGTGCCTGTGACAGTTTAACTGGGGGAGGACGGTTCGGAGGTTACACCGACAAACTCATCTTT
TRDV2,TRDJ1,TRDD3,.,CASDAILGDTVFGYTDKLIF,TGTGCCAGTGACGCTATACTGGGGGATACGGTTTTCGGGTACACCGATAAACTCATCTTT
TRDV2,TRDJ1,.,large,CACDDIQLPTEGDIGPDKLIF,TGTGCCTGTGACGACATTCAGCTTCCTACGGAGGGGGATATAGGCCCAGATAAACTCATCTTT
TRDV2,TRDJ1,TRDD3,few,CACDPLVNWGIPQDTDKLIF,TGTGCCTGTGACCCTCTCGTTAACTGGGGGATACCACAAGACACCGATAAACTCATCTTT